The 30 T cell receptor beta chains given below trace back to one sample, sequenced in a study of blood T cell repertoires in COVID-19 (dated by TCRdb to about 2020). The library was produced with the immunoSEQ multiplex PCR assay. TCRdb mirrors the immuneACCESS table, restricted to in-frame sequences. Some clones are absent from its copies; in checked studies, under half trace to an unresolved V gene, and the reason for the others is unknown. For this sample the table gives tens of thousands of clones, of which 70% to 90% were detected only once. The ten largest clones represent roughly 13% of the sample. Sequencing was done on a sample of peripheral blood. The receptors stem from a human donor in a cohort sampled during active COVID-19.

The V and J genes are TRBV5-6 and TRBJ2-7; 11 bases map to TRBD2. Germline V lookup: CDR1 SGHDT, CDR2 YYEEEE. J was trimmed by 2 bases and V by 2 bases; bases with no gene match: 3. The CDR3 is made up of 15 amino acids. For the CDR3, the DNA is TGTGCCAGCAGCTTAGGACTAGCGGGCCCCTACGAGCAGTACTTC. Translating gives CASSLGLAGPYEQYF.

The chain is built from TRBV19 and TRBJ2-2; the D gene is possibly TRBD1 (6 bases). Looked up from germline, CDR1 is LNHDA and CDR2 is SQIVND (reference sequence). The CDR3 covers 17 residues. V shed 1 base and J shed 2 bases, with 14 bases lying between them. The CDR3 protein is CASSIGRQGSNTGELFF. The CDR3 DNA follows: TGTGCCAGTAGTATAGGGAGGCAGGGGAGTAACACCGGGGAGCTGTTTTTT. Full variable domain (outside the CDR3, taken from reference TRBV19 and TRBJ2-2): DGGITQSPKYLFRKEGQNVTLSCEQNLNHDAMYWYRQDPGQGLRLIYYSQIVNDFQKGDIAEGYSVSREKKESFPLTVTSAQKNPTAFYLCASSIGRQGSNTGELFFGEGSRLTVL.

The V call is TRBV15, the J call TRBJ2-7, with 9 positions matching TRBD1. The CDR3 is 16 residues long. Trimming at V came to 0 bases and at J to 6 bases, leaving 9 bases not matched to a gene. The germline V gene encodes CDR1 LNHNV and CDR2 YYDKDF (reference sequence). CDR3 bases: TGTGCCACCAGCAGAGACAACCGGGACAGGGTTTTCGAGCAGTACTTC. Its translation: CATSRDNRDRVFEQYF.

The V and J genes are TRBV7-2 and TRBJ2-7, with 7 bases matching TRBD2. The germline CDR1 and CDR2 sequences are SGHTA and FQGNSA. The CDR3 contains 13 residues. V lost 5 bases to trimming and J lost 3 bases; unmatched junction nucleotides: 4. The CDR3 nucleotides are TGTGCCAGCAGCGTTAGCGGGCGCTACGAGCAGTACTTC. Encoded protein: CASSVSGRYEQYF.

The gene calls are TRBV7-6 and TRBJ1-5; D not resolved. With 3 bases removed from V and 7 bases from J, the gap between germline ends came to 4 bases. The germline CDR1 and CDR2 sequences are SGHVS and FNYEAQ. CDR3 length: 11 amino acids. DNA of the CDR3: TGTGCCAGCAGCTTCTCGCAGCCCCAGCATTTT. The encoded protein is CASSFSQPQHF.

The chain links TRBV4-1 to TRBJ2-7; a possible D gene is TRBD2 (5 bases). The CDR3 sequence is 14 residues long. The germline V gene encodes CDR1 MGHRA and CDR2 YSYEKL. With 4 bases removed from V and 0 bases from J, the gap between germline ends came to 10 bases. The chain's CDR3 is CASSPGVYSYEQYF. The CDR3 bases are TGCGCCAGCAGCCCCGGGGTCTACTCCTACGAGCAGTACTTC.

This chain links TRBV28 with TRBJ1-1; D call uncertain. CDR3 length: 17 residues. Deletions cut 2 bases from V and 0 bases from J, with 16 bases between. CDR1 and CDR2 from the germline V gene are MDHEN and SYDVKM. The CDR3 protein is CASSLAQRAQMNTEAFF. For the CDR3, the DNA is TGTGCCAGCAGTTTAGCCCAGCGGGCCCAGATGAACACTGAAGCTTTCTTT.

This rearrangement joins TRBV24-1 to TRBJ2-1, with 8 bases matching TRBD2. Per the germline V gene, CDR1 is KGHDR and CDR2 is SFDVKD. The trim removed 1 base at V and 5 bases at J, leaving 6 bases unmatched. There are 16 residues in the CDR3. Here the CDR3 DNA reads TGTGCCACCAGTGATTTAGGGACTAGTAACGACAATGAGCAGTTCTTC. It codes for CATSDLGTSNDNEQFF.

The chain is built from TRBV5-1 and TRBJ2-5; 9 nucleotides line up with TRBD1. This CDR3 has 15 residues. The germline CDR1 and CDR2 sequences are SGHRS and YFSETQ. Unmatched junction bases numbered 3, after V lost 1 base and J lost 2 bases. The CDR3 coding sequence is TGCGCCAGCAGCTTGTCCGGGACAGGGCAAGAGACCCAGTACTTC. It is translated as CASSLSGTGQETQYF.

This rearrangement joins TRBV9 to TRBJ2-3, with 10 bases fitting TRBD2. With 3 bases clipped from V and 5 bases from J, the junction kept 15 bases outside the gene matches. The germline V gene encodes CDR1 SGDLS and CDR2 YYNGEE. This CDR3 spans 18 amino acids. This CDR3 reads CASSARPSSGSPGDTQYF. The CDR3 DNA is TGTGCCAGCAGCGCTCGACCCTCTAGCGGGAGCCCCGGAGATACGCAGTATTTT.

This chain joins TRBV3-1 (or the pseudogene TRBV3-2) and TRBJ2-7, with TRBD1 matching 8 bases. The germline V gene encodes CDR1 LGHDT and CDR2 YNNKEL (reference sequence). The CDR3 contains 14 residues. Germline trimming cut 1 base from V and 3 bases from J; bases unmatched to any gene: 2. The CDR3 reads CASSQGTGRYEQYF. Written as DNA, the CDR3 is TGTGCCAGCAGCCAAGGGACAGGGCGCTACGAGCAGTACTTC.

CDR3 region: CASSLGTSGTYEQYF. The DNA for the CDR3 is TGTGCCAGCAGTTTAGGGACTAGCGGGACCTACGAGCAGTACTTC. The rearrangement joins TRBV28 to TRBJ2-7; 13 nucleotides align to TRBD2. With 2 bases clipped from V and 2 bases from J, the junction kept 0 bases outside the gene matches. CDR1 and CDR2 (germline): MDHEN, SYDVKM. The CDR3 has 15 residues.

The CDR3 DNA is TGTGCCAGCGACGGGAACTACAATGAGCAGTTCTTC. Its translation is CASDGNYNEQFF. The chain recombines TRBV19 with TRBJ2-1; weak D call: TRBD2 (5 bases). Germline-derived CDR1 and CDR2 are LNHDA and SQIVND (reference sequence). CDR3 length: 12 amino acids. Trimming pared 9 bases from V and 3 bases from J, leaving 9 bases between.

The chain couples TRBV6-2 or TRBV6-3 to TRBJ2-7; 10 nucleotides agree with TRBD1. The trim removed 0 bases at V and 2 bases at J, leaving 4 bases unmatched. This CDR3 region has 16 residues. Germline V gives CDR1 MNHEY, CDR2 SVGEGT. In DNA form, the CDR3 reads TGTGCCAGCAGTTACTCGAGGGACAGGGGAACCTACGAGCAGTACTTC. This translates into CASSYSRDRGTYEQYF.

The DNA of the CDR3 is TGTGCCAGCAGTTTAAGGTGGCAGGTTAGCAATCAGCCCCAGCATTTT. This codes for CASSLRWQVSNQPQHF. The chain combines TRBV27 with TRBJ1-5, with D unclear. Germline assignment: CDR1 MNHEY and CDR2 SMNVEV (reference sequence). The ends were cut back, 2 bases at V and 0 bases at J, with 11 bases in the middle. CDR3 size: 16 residues.

This chain connects TRBV7-2 to TRBJ1-5, with a possible D match to TRBD1 (5 bases). CDR1 is SGHTA and CDR2 is FQGNSA in the germline V gene. The CDR3 is 17 residues long. V was cut by 3 bases and J by 0 bases, with 15 bases left in between. This chain's CDR3 is CASSFRGGPFSNQPQHF. The DNA for the CDR3 is TGTGCCAGCAGCTTCCGCGGGGGTCCTTTTAGCAATCAGCCCCAGCATTTT.

The genes are TRBV5-1 and TRBJ1-1; D unresolved. This CDR3 is 15 amino acids long. V was shortened by 0 bases and J by 1 base, with 10 bases between the two germline ends. The germline V gene encodes CDR1 SGHRS and CDR2 YFSETQ. The CDR3 DNA follows: TGCGCCAGCAGCTTGGTCCCACAACCGAACACTGAAGCTTTCTTT. Protein product: CASSLVPQPNTEAFF.

This clone was picked up a small number of times. J is TRBJ1-2 and V is TRBV29-1; 11 bases map to TRBD1. With 7 bases clipped from V and 3 bases from J, the junction kept 4 bases outside the gene matches. CDR3 length: 13 amino acids. The germline CDR1 and CDR2 sequences are SQVTM and ANQGSEA. For the CDR3, the DNA is TGCAGCGCCGGACAGGGGGCTGACTATGGCTACACCTTC. Translating it yields CSAGQGADYGYTF.

The CDR3 nucleotides read TGTGCCAGCAGTCACAGGGATGGTAGGAGCAATCAGCCCCAGCATTTT. It is translated as CASSHRDGRSNQPQHF. The V gene is TRBV28, the J gene TRBJ1-5, with D tentatively TRBD1 (6 bases). CDR1 MDHEN and CDR2 SYDVKM come from the germline V gene. The V end was cut by 5 bases, the J end by 1 base, with 15 bases between. The CDR3 runs to 16 residues.

This clone has a single count. The chain is built from TRBV5-1 and TRBJ1-1; 7 bases match TRBD1. This CDR3 comprises 14 residues. Germline V gene sequence: CDR1 SGHRS, CDR2 YFSETQ. V was clipped by 2 bases and J by 4 bases; unmatched bases: 5. CDR3 loop: CASSFVQGSTEAFF. The CDR3, as DNA: TGCGCCAGCAGCTTTGTACAGGGGAGCACTGAAGCTTTCTTT.

CDR3 bases: TGTGCCAGCAGCCAAGGGGGCCCCCCTAATGAAAAACTGTTTTTT. Amino acids: CASSQGGPPNEKLFF. The chain is built from TRBV3-1 (or the pseudogene TRBV3-2) and TRBJ1-4; perhaps TRBD1 as D (5 bases). The CDR3 sequence is 15 residues long. V lost 1 base to trimming and J lost 3 bases, with 9 bases between them. Germline CDR1 is LGHDT and CDR2 is YNNKEL (reference sequence).

This rearrangement joins TRBV6-2 or TRBV6-3 to TRBJ2-2, with 10 bases aligning to TRBD1. Germline V gene sequence: CDR1 MNHEY, CDR2 SVGEGT. V lost 6 bases to trimming and J lost 0 bases; unmatched junction nucleotides: 1. The length of the CDR3 is 15 residues. The CDR3 loop is CASSGQGANTGELFF. CDR3 sequence (DNA): TGTGCCAGCAGCGGACAGGGGGCGAACACCGGGGAGCTGTTTTTT.

The rearrangement links TRBV19 to TRBJ2-7; weak D call: TRBD1 (5 bases). V dropped 4 bases and J dropped 4 bases, with 11 bases sitting between them. This CDR3 is 13 amino acids long. The germline CDR1 and CDR2 sequences are LNHDA and SQIVND (reference sequence). The CDR3 DNA reads as TGTGCCAGTAGTAAAGGAAGGGGTTACGAGCAGTACTTC. It encodes CASSKGRGYEQYF.

In its sample, this clone was seen once. The DNA for the CDR3 is TGTGCCAGCAGCTTACTGGCGGGAGAGAAGTTCTTC. Its translation: CASSLLAGEKFF. The chain links TRBV11-3 to TRBJ2-1; TRBD2 matches at 7 bases. Losses at the gene ends were 2 bases for V and 14 bases for J; bases not matched to a gene: 6. Germline CDR1 SGHNT, CDR2 YENEEA. This CDR3 spans 12 amino acids.

The V gene is TRBV10-3, the J gene TRBJ1-1, with no clear D. V lost 6 bases to trimming and J lost 1 base, with 18 bases between them. The V gene's germline CDR1 is ENHRY and CDR2 SYGVKD. This CDR3 spans 16 amino acids. CDR3 sequence: CAISDQTFGQNTEAFF. The CDR3 DNA sequence: TGTGCCATCAGCGACCAGACTTTTGGTCAGAACACTGAAGCTTTCTTT.

The chain recombines TRBV11-2 with TRBJ2-1; possible D gene TRBD1, 5 bases. The germline V and J ends were trimmed by 5 bases and 5 bases, with 13 bases remaining between them. The CDR3 has 14 amino acids. Germline V gene lookup returns CDR1 SGHAT and CDR2 FQNNGV. In DNA, the CDR3 is TGTGCCAGCAGCCCCCGACAGCTGAACAATGAGCAGTTCTTC. Its protein product is CASSPRQLNNEQFF.

The rearrangement uses TRBV7-3 and TRBJ2-2, with 10 bases that match TRBD2. Germline values: CDR1 SGHTA, CDR2 FQGTGA. After removal of 5 bases from V and 4 bases from J, the junction contained 4 bases not matched to a gene. This CDR3 has 15 residues. CDR3 DNA sequence: TGTGCCAGCAGCCCGAGCGGGAGGGGCACCGGGGAGCTGTTTTTT. It codes for CASSPSGRGTGELFF.

The chain combines TRBV15 with TRBJ2-7, with D unresolved. Germline V gene data show CDR1 as LNHNV and CDR2 as YYDKDF (reference sequence). Trimming cost V 5 bases and J 6 bases, with 14 bases left between them. The CDR3 spans 13 residues. CDR3 sequence: CATSPRLYSEQYF. The DNA of the CDR3 is TGTGCCACCAGCCCCCGACTCTACTCCGAGCAGTACTTC.

Here the CDR3 reads CASSSLAGGTDTQYF. The CDR3 nucleotides read TGTGCCAGCAGCTCCCTAGCGGGAGGCACAGATACGCAGTATTTT. The genes are TRBV7-3 and TRBJ2-3; 10 bases align to TRBD2. The V gene's germline CDR1 is SGHTA and CDR2 FQGTGA. The CDR3 consists of 15 residues. The ends lost 4 bases at V and 1 base at J; junction bases unmatched: 2.

V gene TRBV7-9 combines with J gene TRBJ2-4; 13 nucleotides line up with TRBD2. The V gene's germline CDR1 is SEHNR and CDR2 FQNEAQ (reference sequence). The CDR3 length is 18 residues. The V gene end was trimmed by 5 bases and the J gene end by 3 bases; junction bases not matched to a gene: 10. The CDR3 nucleotides read TGTGCCAGCAGCCGCGGACTAGCGGGAGAGTGGGACAAAAACATTCAGTACTTC. This codes for CASSRGLAGEWDKNIQYF.